This T cell receptor (beta chain) is drawn from a study of blood T cells in healthy people across ages. Overall study findings and caveats: Age showed a roughly linear inverse relationship with TCR beta diversity per million T cells.

In regard to this clonotype: What it binds is not known.

Alongside a J-beta primer mix, a sample-barcoded 5' primer served in a second PCR lasting about 7 to 12 cycles. Through a template-switch adaptor with 12 random nucleotides, each cDNA molecule received a tag. In TCRdb, the 5' RACE reads were re-called with MiXCR into one record per CDR3 protein. This table has 790,000 or so distinct CDR3 sequences, 56% appearing once. The CDR3 spans 15 residues. The V and J ends lost 5 bases and 0 bases respectively, with 13 bases between them. The rearrangement uses TRBV12-3 or TRBV12-4 and TRBJ1-1; D gene uncertain. The sequencing input was blood. This TCR came from a man between 40 and 49 years old in good health. CDR3 coding DNA: TGTGCCAGCAGTCCTAGCCTAAGCATGAACACTGAAGCTTTCTTT. Translated, it gives CASSPSLSMNTEAFF.